This T cell receptor (beta chain) came from a study of shared clonotypes between healthy human individuals. Study details: Researchers assigned three CD4 naive, three CD4 memory, two CD8 naive and one CD8 memory plate to each donor. Study observations and caveats: Only blood was sampled; tissue repertoires likely differ.

CDR1 is LGHNA and CDR2 is YNFKEQ in the germline V gene. CDR3 size: 15 residues. V lost 0 bases and J 6 bases, leaving 12 bases between the germline ends. As processed by the authors: ImmunoSEQ gave junction-only sequences without quality scores, so filtering differed. Sequencing used immunoSEQ multiplex PCR; TCRdb keeps in-frame clones, though not all of them. Clonal size and the V and J genes are those of that table, whereas D and trimming came from the DNA. This sample has about 380,000 clones, with approximately 96% found just once. Comments on this clone: The antigen remains undetermined.

The rearrangement joins TRBV4-2 to TRBJ2-1; the D gene is possibly TRBD2 (6 bases). Sample: memory CD8+ T cells sorted from blood. Documented subset: CD45RO+ cells pooled with CCR7-negative TemRA cells. The clonotype comes from a man aged 25-40 years in good health. The DNA for the CDR3 is TGTGCCAGCAGCCAAGATAGACTAGAGGGCAATGAGCAGTTCTTC. Protein sequence: CASSQDRLEGNEQFF.